These T cell receptor beta chains were read from a single sample in a study of T cells in Graves' hyperthyroidism and ophthalmopathy. TCRdb analysed the multiplex PCR reads with MiXCR anew, one entry per CDR3 protein. The sample has 550,000 to 850,000 distinct CDR3 sequences; around 20% are singletons. The sample taken for sequencing was blood. These receptors came from a woman aged 50 to 60 with Graves' hyperthyroidism that later progressed to Graves' ophthalmopathy. Each CDR3 is given with its conserved first and last residue. The D gene is left open where the match is weak. A row's size may be missing; if present it is once, few, many or a size class.

d_call | j_call | cdr3_length | clone_size | v_call | cdr3_aa | cdr3_nt
TRBD1 | TRBJ1-1 | 14 | . | TRBV25-1 | CASARDRVDTEAFF | TGTGCCAGCGCTCGAGACAGGGTGGACACTGAAGCTTTCTTT
. | TRBJ1-6 | 13 | few | TRBV30 | CAWSTTDNSPLHF | TGTGCCTGGAGTACGACAGACAATTCACCCCTCCACTTT
. | TRBJ1-5 | 16 | . | TRBV7-6 | CASSSQAGYSNQPQHF | TGTGCCAGCAGCTCCCAGGCAGGGTATAGCAATCAGCCCCAGCATTTT
. | TRBJ2-5 | 15 | . | TRBV18 | CASSSTEVGAGTQYF | TGTGCCAGCTCATCTACAGAAGTGGGAGCTGGGACCCAGTACTTC
. | TRBJ2-2 | 13 | few | TRBV6-1 | CAMRRSNTGELFF | TGTGCCATGCGACGGTCGAACACCGGGGAGCTGTTTTTT
. | TRBJ1-5 | 19 | . | TRBV18 | CASSEQPGRGAFGNQPQHF | TGTGCCAGCTCAGAACAACCGGGACGAGGGGCTTTCGGCAATCAGCCCCAGCATTTT
. | TRBJ1-4 | 18 | many | TRBV7-2 | CASSLVGDFIGTNEKLFF | TGTGCCAGCAGCTTAGTCGGGGACTTCATCGGGACTAATGAAAAACTGTTTTTT
. | TRBJ1-2 | 13 | . | TRBV5-6 | CASSFQTIYGYTF | TGTGCCAGCAGCTTCCAGACGATCTATGGCTACACCTTC
TRBD1 | TRBJ2-7 | 16 | many | TRBV3-1 | CASSQETGGGTYEQYF | TGTGCCAGCAGCCAGGAGACAGGGGGCGGAACCTACGAGCAGTACTTC
TRBD1 | TRBJ2-7 | 14 | . | TRBV6-2/TRBV6-3 | CASSGPGQTYEQYF | TGTGCCAGCAGTGGTCCGGGACAGACCTACGAGCAGTACTTC
. | TRBJ2-2 | 12 | . | TRBV10-3 | CAISDTAGELFF | TGTGCCATCAGTGATACCGCCGGGGAGCTGTTTTTT
. | TRBJ2-1 | 12 | many | TRBV7-6 | CASSLEGVEQFF | TGTGCCAGCAGCTTAGAAGGAGTCGAGCAGTTCTTC
. | TRBJ1-2 | 12 | . | TRBV12-3/TRBV12-4 | CASSFSDWGYTF | TGTGCCAGCAGTTTTTCCGATTGGGGCTACACCTTC
. | TRBJ1-5 | 13 | . | TRBV7-2 | CASSSDRTDTQHF | TGTGCCAGCAGCTCGGACCGCACAGATACGCAGCATTTT
TRBD2 | TRBJ2-5 | 15 | . | TRBV5-4 | CASSFGRGGDRSQYF | TGTGCCAGCAGCTTCGGGCGGGGGGGGGACCGGTCCCAGTACTTC
. | TRBJ2-1 | 13 | few | TRBV10-1 | CASSEPFGDEQFF | TGCGCCAGCAGTGAGCCCTTCGGGGACGAGCAGTTCTTC
. | TRBJ2-1 | 18 | many | TRBV2 | CASTRVGTSLGVFNEQFF | TGTGCCAGCACTCGTGTAGGGACCTCATTGGGGGTTTTCAATGAGCAGTTCTTC
. | TRBJ2-1 | 14 | . | TRBV12-3/TRBV12-4 | CASSLTGMVDEQFF | TGTGCCAGCAGTTTAACAGGGATGGTTGATGAGCAGTTCTTC
. | TRBJ1-2 | 14 | few | TRBV3-1 | CASSQDTSRDGYTF | TGTGCCAGCAGCCAAGATACGTCCAGGGACGGCTACACCTTC
. | TRBJ1-5 | 13 | few | TRBV30 | CAHSPDSNQPQHF | TGTGCCCACAGCCCGGATAGCAATCAGCCCCAGCATTTT
. | TRBJ2-1 | 16 | . | TRBV27 | CASSFIPQGRTNEQFF | TGTGCCAGCAGTTTCATCCCGCAGGGTAGGACCAATGAGCAGTTCTTC
. | TRBJ1-4 | 14 | many | TRBV3-1 | CASSPGRINEKLFF | TGTGCCAGCAGCCCAGGGCGGATTAATGAAAAACTGTTTTTT
. | TRBJ1-6 | 14 | . | TRBV19 | CASNAQWGNSPLHF | TGTGCCAGCAACGCCCAATGGGGGAATTCACCCCTCCACTTT
. | TRBJ2-7 | 15 | many | TRBV5-6 | CASSHRDSSSYEQYF | TGTGCCAGCAGCCACCGGGACTCGAGCTCCTACGAGCAGTACTTC
. | TRBJ1-5 | 13 | . | TRBV6-2/TRBV6-3 | CASTNGHSQPQHF | TGTGCCAGCACGAATGGGCACAGTCAGCCCCAGCATTTT
. | TRBJ2-3 | 13 | . | TRBV29-1 | CSVSYTGSDTQYF | TGCAGCGTCAGTTATACAGGGTCAGATACGCAGTATTTT
TRBD1 | TRBJ2-1 | 17 | . | TRBV14 | CASSQDWGTGAINEQFF | TGTGCCAGCAGCCAAGATTGGGGGACAGGGGCGATAAATGAGCAGTTCTTC
TRBD2 | TRBJ2-3 | 15 | few | TRBV30 | CAWGGGAVSTDTQYF | TGTGCCTGGGGCGGGGGGGCGGTGAGCACAGATACGCAGTATTTT
. | TRBJ1-2 | 15 | many | TRBV6-1 | CASNSFGTGTYGYTF | TGTGCCAGCAACAGTTTTGGGACCGGGACTTATGGCTACACCTTC
. | TRBJ1-5 | 14 | . | TRBV12-3/TRBV12-4 | CASSLALGQQPQHF | TGTGCCAGCAGTTTAGCGCTAGGGCAGCAGCCCCAGCATTTT
TRBD2 | TRBJ2-7 | 15 | many | TRBV5-4 | CASSPLAGGPYEQYF | TGTGCCAGCAGCCCCCTAGCGGGGGGGCCTTACGAGCAGTACTTC
. | TRBJ1-2 | 15 | few | TRBV9 | CAGSGRSLVNYGYTF | TGTGCCGGCAGCGGACGGAGCTTGGTTAACTATGGCTACACCTTC
TRBD1 | TRBJ1-5 | 15 | many | TRBV2 | CASSGQGIRERPQHF | TGTGCCAGCAGTGGACAGGGGATCCGGGAGCGGCCCCAGCATTTT
. | TRBJ2-5 | 15 | few | TRBV11-2 | CASSPGTGTQETQYF | TGTGCCAGCAGCCCAGGAACCGGGACCCAAGAGACCCAGTACTTC
TRBD1 | TRBJ1-5 | 15 | few | TRBV27 | CASSPGTVRYQPQHF | TGTGCCAGCAGTCCCGGGACAGTGAGATATCAGCCCCAGCATTTT
TRBD1 | TRBJ2-1 | 13 | few | TRBV15 | CATGDRGTNEQFF | TGTGCCACCGGGGACAGGGGGACTAATGAGCAGTTCTTC
TRBD2 | TRBJ2-7 | 16 | few | TRBV7-9 | CASNLGSGESSYEQYF | TGTGCCAGTAACCTCGGGAGCGGGGAGAGCTCCTACGAGCAGTACTTC
. | TRBJ1-4 | 13 | . | TRBV20-1 | CSATGTSNEKLFF | TGCAGTGCAACCGGGACGAGTAATGAAAAACTGTTTTTT
. | TRBJ2-7 | 13 | many | TRBV5-1 | CASSLDPPYEQYF | TGCGCCAGCAGCTTGGATCCCCCCTACGAGCAGTACTTC